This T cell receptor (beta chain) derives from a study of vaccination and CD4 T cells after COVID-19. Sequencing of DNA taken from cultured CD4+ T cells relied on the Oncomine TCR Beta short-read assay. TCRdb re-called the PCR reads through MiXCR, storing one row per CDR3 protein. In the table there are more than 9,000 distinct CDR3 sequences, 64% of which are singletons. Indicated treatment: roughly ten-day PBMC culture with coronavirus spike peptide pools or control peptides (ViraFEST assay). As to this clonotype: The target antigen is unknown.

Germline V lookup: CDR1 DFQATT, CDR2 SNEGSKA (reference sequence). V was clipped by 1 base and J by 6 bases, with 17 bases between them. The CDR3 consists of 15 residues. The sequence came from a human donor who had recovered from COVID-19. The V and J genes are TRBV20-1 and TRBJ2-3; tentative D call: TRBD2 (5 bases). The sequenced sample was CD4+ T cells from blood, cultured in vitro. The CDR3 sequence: CSARAPLRGLDTQYF. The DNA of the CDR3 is TGCAGTGCTAGAGCCCCTTTGAGAGGGCTTGATACGCAGTATTTT.